Listed below are T cell receptor beta chains from one sample, sequenced in a study of blood T cell repertoires in COVID-19. Here immunoSEQ multiplex PCR was the method, and the copy in TCRdb shows in-frame clones only, minus some. The table records 400,000 or so clones, 90% of them present only once. Source material: PBMCs or T cells enriched from blood (not recorded which). The origin of the receptors is a man between 18 and 35 years old who had recovered from COVID-19. Both conserved end residues are part of each CDR3. A D gene is named only where the DNA matches it firmly. The listing skips clone size in some rows; elsewhere it reads once, few, many or a size class.

j_call	d_call	clone_size	v_call	cdr3_aa	cdr3_nt
TRBJ1-1	-	-	TRBV11-2	CASSLRTENTEAFF	TGTGCCAGCAGCTTAAGGACAGAGAACACTGAAGCTTTCTTT
TRBJ1-1	TRBD1	-	TRBV11-2	CASSFQDRGAFF	TGTGCCAGCAGCTTCCAAGACAGGGGTGCTTTCTTT
TRBJ1-1	-	-	TRBV5-1	CASSLTGSGTEAFF	TGCGCCAGCAGCTTGACAGGGTCCGGCACTGAAGCTTTCTTT
TRBJ2-1	-	-	TRBV11-3	CASSLLRNNEQFF	TGTGCCAGCAGCCTGCTGCGGAACAATGAGCAGTTCTTC
TRBJ2-2	-	-	TRBV6-6	CASSYGGRGTGELFF	TGTGCCAGCAGTTACGGGGGCAGGGGCACCGGGGAGCTGTTTTTT
TRBJ2-4	TRBD1	-	TRBV18	CASSPTGGKNIQYF	TGTGCCAGCTCACCGACAGGGGGTAAAAACATTCAGTACTTC
TRBJ1-4	-	-	TRBV19	CASSKGRTENEKLFF	TGTGCCAGTAGTAAAGGTCGAACGGAGAATGAAAAACTGTTTTTT
TRBJ2-7	-	-	TRBV13	CASSSRSGIYEQYF	TGTGCCAGCAGCTCCCGAAGCGGCATTTACGAGCAGTACTTC
TRBJ2-1	TRBD2	-	TRBV19	CASSMAGRTSGAHEQFF	TGTGCCAGTAGTATGGCAGGACGGACTAGCGGGGCTCACGAGCAGTTCTTC
TRBJ2-2	-	-	TRBV14	CASSPTSTGELFF	TGTGCCAGCAGCCCTACTTCAACCGGGGAGCTGTTTTTT
TRBJ1-5	-	-	TRBV30	CAWNSGDRNQPQHF	TGTGCCTGGAACTCCGGAGACAGAAATCAGCCCCAGCATTTT
TRBJ1-4	TRBD1	-	TRBV4-1	CASRRLFRQGHEKLFF	TGCGCCAGCAGGCGGTTATTTCGACAGGGACATGAAAAACTGTTTTTT
TRBJ2-1	TRBD1	-	TRBV28	CASRPGTGNNEQFF	TGTGCCAGCAGGCCGGGGACAGGGAACAATGAGCAGTTCTTC
TRBJ2-2	-	-	TRBV18	CASSSTGCTGELFF	TGTGCCAGCTCATCGACCGGGTGCACCGGGGAGCTGTTTTTT
TRBJ2-3	TRBD2	-	TRBV12-5	CASGLTKTSGKTDTQYF	TGTGCTAGTGGTTTGACGAAAACTAGCGGGAAGACAGATACGCAGTATTTT
TRBJ2-5	-	-	TRBV5-1	CASSLGGGEETQYF	TGCGCCAGCAGCTTGGGAGGGGGAGAAGAGACCCAGTACTTC
TRBJ2-3	TRBD2	-	TRBV6-5	CASRPLAGTTDTQYF	TGTGCCAGCAGGCCCCTAGCGGGGACCACAGATACGCAGTATTTT
TRBJ2-6	-	-	TRBV27	CASSFQADSGANVLTF	TGTGCCAGCAGTTTCCAGGCCGACTCTGGGGCCAACGTCCTGACTTTC
TRBJ1-5	-	once	TRBV27	CASSPNLGVNQPQHF	TGTGCCAGCAGCCCAAACCTAGGGGTCAATCAGCCCCAGCATTTT
TRBJ1-1	TRBD1	-	TRBV5-4	CASRDGTESSRAFF	TGTGCCAGCAGGGATGGGACAGAGTCTTCCCGAGCTTTCTTT
TRBJ1-1	-	-	TRBV7-3	CASSFTGMNTEAFF	TGTGCCAGCAGTTTTACAGGGATGAACACTGAAGCTTTCTTT
TRBJ2-7	-	-	TRBV28	CATKTTRPYEQYF	TGTGCCACCAAGACAACTAGACCCTACGAGCAGTACTTC
TRBJ2-7	TRBD2	once	TRBV14	CASSRGLAEVYEQYF	TGTGCCAGCAGCCGGGGACTAGCCGAAGTCTACGAGCAGTACTTC
TRBJ2-1	TRBD2	-	TRBV19	CASSILAGGNEQFF	TGTGCCAGTAGTATTCTAGCGGGGGGCAATGAGCAGTTCTTC
TRBJ1-6	-	-	TRBV21-1	CASSTEGWADNSPLHF	TGTGCCAGCAGCACGGAGGGATGGGCCGATAATTCACCCCTCCACTTT
TRBJ2-5	TRBD2	-	TRBV5-1	CASSQTSGQETQYF	TGCGCCAGCAGCCAGACTAGCGGACAAGAGACCCAGTACTTC
TRBJ1-1	-	once	TRBV19	CASRPSHAENTEAFF	TGTGCCAGTAGACCTAGTCATGCGGAGAACACTGAAGCTTTCTTT
TRBJ1-1	-	-	TRBV11-2	CASSLGEGIEAFF	TGTGCCAGCAGCTTAGGTGAGGGAATAGAGGCTTTCTTT
TRBJ1-1	-	-	TRBV6-2/TRBV6-3	CASSYSRETEAFF	TGTGCCAGCAGTTACTCGAGGGAAACTGAAGCTTTCTTT
TRBJ1-5	-	-	TRBV6-5	CASRVLGQPQHF	TGTGCCAGCAGAGTACTCGGGCAGCCCCAGCATTTT
TRBJ1-2	-	-	TRBV10-3	CAISEGAHTGGYTF	TGTGCCATCAGCGAGGGAGCTCATACGGGTGGCTACACCTTC
TRBJ2-1	TRBD1	-	TRBV19	CASSIGRGQGNDEQFF	TGTGCCAGTAGTATAGGAAGGGGACAGGGGAACGATGAGCAGTTCTTC
TRBJ1-1	-	-	TRBV6-5	CASSRGTSEAFF	TGTGCCAGCAGTAGGGGGACCTCTGAAGCTTTCTTT
TRBJ1-2	TRBD1	once	TRBV6-5	CASSLGDRLRMGYTF	TGTGCCAGCAGCCTAGGGGACAGATTACGTATGGGCTACACCTTC
TRBJ1-1	TRBD1	few	TRBV28	CASGEDRGLSTEAFF	TGTGCCAGCGGTGAGGACAGGGGGCTAAGCACTGAAGCTTTCTTT
TRBJ1-1	-	once	TRBV7-8	CASSFTGLSTEAFF	TGTGCCAGCAGCTTTACAGGTTTGAGCACTGAAGCTTTCTTT
TRBJ2-7	-	-	TRBV6-5	CASRNLTYHEQYF	TGTGCCAGCAGGAACCTCACTTATCACGAGCAGTACTTC
TRBJ2-7	TRBD2	few	TRBV6-5	CASSYGTSGKEQYF	TGTGCCAGCAGTTACGGGACTAGCGGGAAAGAGCAGTACTTC
TRBJ2-1	-	-	TRBV19	CASSSRAGSSYNEQFF	TGTGCCAGTAGTTCGAGGGCGGGGAGCTCCTACAATGAGCAGTTCTTC
TRBJ2-1	TRBD2	-	TRBV27	CASSLGLAGVGSYNEQFF	TGTGCCAGCAGTTTAGGGCTAGCGGGAGTAGGGTCCTACAATGAGCAGTTCTTC
TRBJ1-5	-	-	TRBV19	CASSQRTGNSNQPQHF	TGTGCCAGTAGCCAACGGACCGGGAATAGCAATCAGCCCCAGCATTTT
TRBJ1-6	-	-	TRBV11-2	CASSLQGPNNSPLHF	TGTGCCAGCAGCTTACAGGGGCCCAACAATTCACCCCTCCACTTT
TRBJ1-4	-	many	TRBV5-4	CASSPHLGPNEKLFF	TGTGCCAGCAGCCCTCACTTGGGGCCGAATGAAAAACTGTTTTTT
TRBJ2-3	-	-	TRBV10-3	CAISEPLRDTQYF	TGTGCCATCAGTGAGCCTCTTCGGGATACGCAGTATTTT
TRBJ2-7	TRBD2	-	TRBV10-2	CASTGLAGSHEQYF	TGCGCCAGCACCGGACTAGCGGGGTCCCACGAGCAGTACTTC
TRBJ1-3	TRBD1	few	TRBV7-2	CASSTGTGRSENTIYF	TGTGCCAGCAGCACCGGGACAGGGAGGTCCGAAAACACCATATATTTT